The 31 T cell receptor beta chains below all came from one sample that was sequenced in a study of blood T cells in healthy people across ages. A sample-barcoded 5' primer and a J-beta primer mix were used in a second PCR of roughly 6 to 11 cycles. TCRdb passed the 5' RACE reads through MiXCR, listing each CDR3 protein once. Of around 1,700,000 distinct CDR3 sequences listed, under 30% are singletons. The sequenced sample consisted of blood. Every receptor here comes from a woman in her 30s in good health.

This sequence joins TRBV2 and TRBJ2-1; D is undetermined. Looked up from germline, CDR1 is SNHLY and CDR2 is FYNNEI. The V end lost 3 bases, the J end lost 5 bases, and 2 bases lay between the germline ends. CDR3 size: 11 residues. The CDR3 DNA reads as TGTGCCAGCAGTGATAACAATGAGCAGTTCTTC. It specifies CASSDNNEQFF.

The chain combines TRBV7-6 with TRBJ1-1; D uncertain. The CDR3 has 14 amino acids. V shed 1 base and J shed 1 base, with 7 bases lying between them. Germline V gene lookup returns CDR1 SGHVS and CDR2 FNYEAQ. CDR3 residues: CASSLGEGNTEAFF. CDR3 nucleotides: TGTGCCAGCAGCTTAGGCGAGGGGAACACTGAAGCTTTCTTT. Full variable domain (rest looked up from reference TRBV7-6 and TRBJ1-1): GAGVSQSPRYKVTKRGQDVALRCDPISGHVSLYWYRQALGQGPEFLTYFNYEAQQDKSGLPNDRFSAERPEGSISTLTIQRTEQRDSAMYRCASSLGEGNTEAFFGQGTRLTVV.

The chain carries TRBV18 and TRBJ2-1; perhaps TRBD1 as D (6 bases). The germline V gene encodes CDR1 KGHSH and CDR2 LQKENI. CDR3 size: 15 residues. V lost 3 bases and J 6 bases, leaving 15 bases between the germline ends. This CDR3 is CASSPDRVRSNEQFF. CDR3 nucleotides: TGTGCCAGCTCACCGGACAGAGTCCGATCCAATGAGCAGTTCTTC.

V usage is TRBV6-6 and J usage is TRBJ1-1; D remains ambiguous. V was clipped by 6 bases and J by 6 bases, with 14 bases between them. This CDR3 is built from 13 residues. Germline CDR1 reads MNHNY; CDR2 reads SVGAGI (reference sequence). The CDR3 region is CASRESTGPEAFF. The CDR3 nucleotides are TGTGCCAGCAGGGAGTCCACGGGCCCTGAAGCTTTCTTT.

This clonotype has ten or more counts. The chain uses TRBV12-3 or TRBV12-4 and TRBJ2-1, with a weak D call TRBD1 (5 bases). The CDR3 is 13 residues long. V shed 7 bases and J shed 9 bases, with 16 bases lying between them. The CDR3 is CASILQGRGEQFF. CDR3 bases: TGTGCCAGCATCCTCCAGGGTAGAGGTGAGCAGTTCTTC.

In its sample, this clonotype was seen many times. Here the CDR3 reads CASSYGTSSYEQYF. CDR3 coding DNA: TGTGCCAGCAGTTACGGGACTAGCTCCTACGAGCAGTACTTC. The rearrangement uses TRBV6-2 or TRBV6-3 and TRBJ2-7, with 8 bases fitting TRBD2. Trimming at V came to 2 bases and at J to 0 bases, leaving 0 bases not matched to a gene. The germline gives CDR1 MNHEY, CDR2 SVGEGT. The CDR3 runs 14 residues.

Comments on this clonotype: Possible read error: a much larger clone is one base away. V is TRBV10-3 and J is TRBJ2-1; 8 bases match TRBD2. CDR3 length: 16 amino acids. Germline V gene lookup returns CDR1 ENHRY and CDR2 SYGVKD. The CDR3: CVISESPAGAYNEQFF. The CDR3 nucleotides read TGTGTCATCAGTGAATCCCCAGCGGGGGCTTACAATGAGCAGTTCTTC.

This clonotype was seen at least ten times. V usage is TRBV4-1 and J usage is TRBJ1-5; the D is unclear. CDR1 MGHRA and CDR2 YSYEKL come from the germline V gene. V lost 0 bases and J lost 5, with 11 bases in between. The CDR3 runs 15 residues. CDR3 region: CASSQDWGRHQPQHF. For the CDR3, the DNA is TGCGCCAGCAGCCAAGATTGGGGAAGACATCAGCCCCAGCATTTT.

Regarding this clonotype: Mismatch with germline at one junction end may stem from a read error. This chain uses TRBV3-1 with TRBJ1-4, with D possibly TRBD1 on 5 matching bases. Germline V CDR1 and CDR2: LGHDT, YNNKEL (reference sequence). The CDR3 loop spans 15 amino acids. The CDR3 nucleotides read TGTGCCAGCAGACCGGCTCGGGGGGGGAATGAAAAACGGTTTTTT. This sequence encodes CASRPARGGNEKRFF.

V gene TRBV2 combines with J gene TRBJ2-3; possibly TRBD2 for D (6 bases). The length of the CDR3 is 13 residues. The ends were cut back, 8 bases at V and 8 bases at J, with 17 bases in the middle. Germline V gives CDR1 SNHLY, CDR2 FYNNEI. The CDR3 sequence: CASPSGESGTQYF. CDR3 DNA: TGTGCCAGCCCGTCGGGAGAATCGGGTACGCAGTATTTT.

As for this clonotype: A much larger clone is a single base away; this may be a read error. The chain recombines TRBV20-1 with TRBJ2-1; 7 bases line up with TRBD2. The end of the DNA is better explained by TRBJ2-7, so the J call may be wrong. The CDR3 loop spans 17 amino acids. The germline CDR1 and CDR2 sequences are DFQATT and SNEGSKA (reference sequence). CDR3 DNA: TGCAGTGCTAGAAAGTCCGCGGGAGCCACCTCCTACAATGAGCAGTACTTC. Translating gives CSARKSAGATSYNEQYF.

Concerning this clonotype itself: Since a much larger clone is just one base distant, this may be a read error. Written as DNA, the CDR3 is TGTGCCAGCAGGCCTATTCGGACCTTGCTTGAAGCTTTCTTT. Translating gives CASRPIRTLLEAFF. V and J are TRBV6-5 and TRBJ1-1, with unresolved D. The CDR3 is made up of 14 amino acids. V was cut by 6 bases and J by 7 bases, with 18 bases left in between. Germline CDR1 MNHEY, CDR2 SVGAGI.

This rearrangement joins TRBV5-1 to TRBJ2-6; D is possibly TRBD1 (5 bases). The V end was cut by 3 bases, the J end by 2 bases, with 9 bases between. Germline values: CDR1 SGHRS, CDR2 YFSETQ. CDR3 length: 15 amino acids. The CDR3: CASSSAGTGANVLTF. The CDR3 coding sequence is TGCGCCAGCAGCTCGGCAGGGACTGGGGCCAACGTCCTGACTTTC.

This clonotype has a handful of counts. The gene calls are TRBV29-1 and TRBJ1-2; D call uncertain. This CDR3 has 12 residues. Germline assignment: CDR1 SQVTM and CDR2 ANQGSEA. The ends were cut back, 6 bases at V and 7 bases at J, with 15 bases in the middle. The CDR3 DNA follows: TGCAGCGTAGGACCCAGCGAGGGTGGCTACACCTTC. Protein: CSVGPSEGGYTF. Together with reference TRBV29-1 and TRBJ1-2, the CDR3 gives the full variable domain: SAVISQKPSRDICQRGTSLTIQCQVDSQVTMMFWYRQQPGQSLTLIATANQGSEATYESGFVIDKFPISRPNLTFSTLTVSNMSPEDSSIYLCSVGPSEGGYTFGSGTRLTVV.

In its sample, this clonotype was seen a few times. The chain links TRBV10-3 to TRBJ2-7; 11 positions agree with TRBD2. With 2 bases clipped from V and 4 bases from J, the junction kept 4 bases outside the gene matches. The length of the CDR3 is 15 residues. The germline V gene has CDR1 ENHRY and CDR2 SYGVKD. This chain's CDR3 is CAISEAGLAGYEQYF. As DNA, the CDR3 is TGTGCCATCAGTGAGGCAGGACTAGCGGGTTACGAGCAGTACTTC.

V is TRBV20-1 and J is TRBJ1-6; the D is unclear. V lost 3 bases, J lost 0 bases, and 12 bases lay in between. The CDR3 sequence is 16 residues long. The germline CDR1 and CDR2 sequences are DFQATT and SNEGSKA (reference sequence). The CDR3 DNA reads as TGCAGTGCTAGTGACCGCCGGAGCTCCTATAATTCACCCCTCCACTTT. Its protein is CSASDRRSSYNSPLHF.

With respect to this clonotype: A much larger clonotype is one base distant, so this may be a read error. The gene calls are TRBV5-1 and TRBJ2-7; tentatively, D is TRBD2 (6 bases). The CDR3 is 15 amino acids. CDR1 is SGHRS, CDR2 YFSETQ, per germline. For the CDR3, the DNA is TGCGCCGGCAGCTTGGGACTCGGGGGAAGATACGAGCAGTACTTC. Translated, it gives CAGSLGLGGRYEQYF.

This chain connects TRBV6-1 to TRBJ1-1, with D maybe TRBD1 (5 bases). CDR1 MNHNS and CDR2 SASEGT come from the germline V gene. V lost 4 bases to trimming and J lost 4 bases, with 16 bases between them. The CDR3 is 15 amino acids. CDR3 DNA: TGTGCCAGCAGTGCCGGGACCGAGGGGTCCACTGAAGCTTTCTTT. Amino acid sequence: CASSAGTEGSTEAFF.

This clonotype was seen repeatedly, ten times or more. This chain uses TRBV9 with TRBJ1-2, with TRBD1 matching 7 bases. In germline, CDR1 is SGDLS, CDR2 YYNGEE. V lost 3 bases and J lost 8; bases outside the gene matches: 4. The CDR3 covers 12 residues. This chain's CDR3 is CASSADRDGYTF. CDR3 in DNA: TGTGCCAGCAGCGCTGACAGGGACGGCTACACCTTC.

This clonotype was seen more than once but under ten times. The chain uses TRBV2 and TRBJ1-1; 8 positions match TRBD1. The V segment lost 6 bases and the J segment 1 base; nucleotides outside the gene matches: 7. Looked up from germline, CDR1 is SNHLY and CDR2 is FYNNEI. The CDR3 covers 15 residues. DNA of the CDR3: TGTGCCAGCAGCCGACAGGGGATTACGAACACTGAAGCTTTCTTT. The encoded protein is CASSRQGITNTEAFF.

Worth noting for this clonotype: Its ends do not fully match the called genes, so a read error is possible. The chain joins TRBV9 to TRBJ2-2; 7 bases are a match to TRBD1. The CDR3 contains 15 residues. Germline loops: CDR1 SGDLS, CDR2 YYNGEE. This CDR3 reads CASSMRTGNIGELFF. The CDR3 bases are TGTGCCAGCAGCATGAGGACAGGTAACATCGGGGAGCTGTTTTTT.

This clonotype was observed many times. The chain joins TRBV7-3 to TRBJ2-5; D is perhaps TRBD2 (7 bases). The V end was cut by 5 bases, the J end by 4 bases, with 20 bases between. Looked up from germline, CDR1 is SGHTA and CDR2 is FQGTGA. The CDR3 totals 16 residues. CDR3 protein: CASSARGRGATETQYF. CDR3 nucleotides: TGTGCCAGCAGCGCCCGAGGCCGGGGGGCAACAGAGACCCAGTACTTC.

The gene calls are TRBV14 and TRBJ1-2, with 7 positions matching TRBD1. Germline values: CDR1 SGHDN, CDR2 FVKESK. V lost 4 bases to trimming and J lost 7 bases; unmatched junction nucleotides: 9. This CDR3 is 14 amino acids long. This CDR3 is CASSPLGRGFGYTF. DNA for the CDR3: TGTGCCAGCAGCCCTTTGGGCAGGGGGTTTGGCTACACCTTC.

The chain combines TRBV12-3 or TRBV12-4 with TRBJ1-1; unclear D gene. V was clipped by 8 bases and J by 1 base, with 11 bases between them. This CDR3 comprises 13 residues. Here the CDR3 reads CASGLGSNTEAFF. Written as DNA, the CDR3 is TGTGCCAGCGGCCTAGGTTCGAACACTGAAGCTTTCTTT.

In this sample, this clonotype turned up a few times. V is TRBV20-1 and J is TRBJ2-3, with 15 bases aligning to TRBD2. The CDR3 runs to 14 residues. CDR1 and CDR2 from the germline V gene are DFQATT and SNEGSKA (reference sequence). With V trimmed by 3 bases and J by 14 bases, 9 bases remained unmatched. The CDR3 nucleotides are TGCAGTGCTAGCCAGGGACTAGCGGGAGGACTGGCGTATTTT. Translating it yields CSASQGLAGGLAYF.

CDR3 protein: CASSLGADSGYTF. The CDR3 bases are TGCGCCAGCAGCTTGGGGGCAGATTCTGGCTACACCTTC. The rearrangement joins TRBV5-1 to TRBJ1-2; D is unresolved. This CDR3 region has 13 residues. Per the germline V gene, CDR1 is SGHRS and CDR2 is YFSETQ. V dropped 0 bases and J dropped 7 bases, with 10 bases sitting between them.

This clonotype was seen a few times. The chain joins TRBV7-2 to TRBJ2-3; maybe TRBD2 (6 bases). The length of the CDR3 is 15 residues. Germline CDR1 is SGHTA and CDR2 is FQGNSA. The V end was cut by 2 bases, the J end by 5 bases, with 14 bases between. CDR3 nucleotide sequence: TGTGCCAGCAGCTTAAGGGACTCGACAAGAGATACGCAGTATTTT. This encodes CASSLRDSTRDTQYF.

This clonotype was seen at least ten times. The J gene is TRBJ2-7, the V gene TRBV29-1; D is undetermined. Germline V gene lookup returns CDR1 SQVTM and CDR2 ANQGSEA. Trimming stripped 3 bases from V and 6 bases from J, with 6 bases between. The CDR3 sequence is 10 residues long. The DNA of the CDR3 is TGCAGCGTTGATAAGAGCGAGCAGTACTTC. Translating gives CSVDKSEQYF.

Points on this clonotype: Since a much larger clone is just one base distant, this may be a read error. The chain has TRBV7-9 and TRBJ2-7; 8 bases fit TRBD1. V shed 9 bases and J 7 bases; nucleotides not matched to a gene: 17. The CDR3 spans 15 residues. Germline CDR1 and CDR2: SEHNR and FQNEAQ (reference sequence). The CDR3: CASLLRTGSYNEQYF. CDR3 bases: TGTGCCAGTCTCCTGAGGACAGGGTCCTACAATGAGCAGTACTTC.

The chain is built from TRBV7-9 and TRBJ2-4, with 8 bases that match TRBD2. The J call could be wrong; TRBJ2-7 is a better fit for the DNA end. From germline, CDR1 is SEHNR and CDR2 FQNEAQ (reference sequence). The CDR3 covers 14 residues. This chain's CDR3 is CASSLGSGIVEQYF. The CDR3 DNA is TGTGCCAGCAGCCTGGGTAGCGGGATAGTCGAGCAGTACTTC.

The J gene is TRBJ2-1, the V gene TRBV11-2; 7 nucleotides match TRBD2. Unmatched junction bases numbered 10, after V lost 5 bases and J lost 12 bases. The CDR3 contains 13 residues. Germline V gene data show CDR1 as SGHAT and CDR2 as FQNNGV. The chain's CDR3 is CASSAGTTFGQFF. CDR3 in DNA: TGTGCCAGCAGCGCGGGGACTACCTTTGGGCAGTTCTTC. Variable domain in full (rest from reference TRBV11-2 and TRBJ2-1): EAGVAQSPRYKIIEKRQSVAFWCNPISGHATLYWYQQILGQGPKLLIQFQNNGVVDDSQLPKDRFSAERLKGVDSTLKIQPAKLEDSAVYLCASSAGTTFGQFFGPGTRLTVL.